The 3 T cell receptor beta chains below come from one sample, sequenced in a study of blood T cell repertoires in COVID-19. Profiled with immunoSEQ multiplex PCR; TCRdb holds only in-frame clones, not every one. Counted here are roughly 260,000 clones, approximately 89% occurring once; the ten biggest clones make up approximately 9.8%. Sequencing was done on a sample of peripheral blood. The receptors come from a middle-aged man who had recovered from COVID-19.

The chain links TRBV9 to TRBJ2-5, with 8 bases that match TRBD2. The germline CDR1 and CDR2 sequences are SGDLS and YYNGEE. CDR3 size: 15 residues. The V segment lost 0 bases and the J segment 5 bases; nucleotides outside the gene matches: 6. The CDR3 loop is CASSVAGTRRETQYF. CDR3 DNA: TGTGCCAGCAGCGTAGCAGGGACTAGAAGGGAGACCCAGTACTTC.

The sample holds one count of this clone. The genes are TRBV7-9 and TRBJ1-2, with D possibly matching TRBD1 (5 bases). The CDR3 covers 14 residues. The V and J ends lost 5 bases and 8 bases respectively, with 18 bases between them. Per germline, CDR1 SEHNR and CDR2 FQNEAQ (reference sequence). CDR3 sequence reads: CASSAQGAPQGYTF. In nucleotides, the CDR3 is TGTGCCAGCAGCGCACAAGGGGCACCGCAGGGCTACACCTTC. Complete variable domain (other parts from reference TRBV7-9 and TRBJ1-2): DTGVSQNPRHKITKRGQNVTFRCDPISEHNRLYWYRQTLGQGPEFLTYFQNEAQLEKSRLLSDRFSAERPKGSFSTLEIQRTEQGDSAMYLCASSAQGAPQGYTFGSGTRLTVV.

The chain recombines TRBV5-5 with TRBJ1-1; D not certain. V lost 0 bases and J 0 bases, leaving 6 bases between the germline ends. Germline V gene lookup returns CDR1 SGHKS and CDR2 YYEKEE (reference sequence). The CDR3 length is 14 residues. The CDR3 loop is CASSLDSLNTEAFF. The DNA of the CDR3 is TGTGCCAGCAGCTTGGACAGCTTGAACACTGAAGCTTTCTTT.